This T cell receptor beta chain was recovered during a study of OX40 agonist ivuxolimab in advanced cancers. Study background: Across the patients, intravenous ivuxolimab was delivered every 2 weeks at 0.01 to 10 mg/kg. Regarding the study as a whole: In the 0.1-3.0 mg/kg groups, partial responders showed among the lowest expansion.

Libraries were prepared by immunoSEQ multiplex PCR; TCRdb keeps only in-frame clonotypes and omits some of them. The table has some 130,000 clones, 80% to 90% seen once. Of note for this clone: Its antigen is unknown.

Patients who had autoimmune disease history or got systemic immunosuppression were left out. This sample comprised CD4+ or CD8+ T cells sorted from blood, obtained in a trial of the OX40 agonist ivuxolimab. This TCR was sampled from an adult with an advanced solid tumor such as melanoma, head and neck, liver or kidney cancer.

CDR3 bases: TGTGCCAGCAGCCCGACAGCGGACAGGGAGGACACCGGGGAGCTGTTTTTT. Translation gives CASSPTADREDTGELFF. The chain joins TRBV5-4 to TRBJ2-2; 8 bases are a match to TRBD1. Germline loops: CDR1 SGHNT, CDR2 YYREEE (reference sequence). CDR3 length: 17 residues. The V segment lost 4 bases and the J segment 3 bases; nucleotides outside the gene matches: 11.